What follows are 5 T cell receptor beta chains derived from one specimen sequenced in a study of a mutant IDH1 vaccine in newly diagnosed glioma. The repertoire was sequenced with immunoSEQ multiplex PCR; TCRdb's copy has only in-frame clones and lacks some. The profile covers about 69,000 clones, with about 86% appearing a single time and around 3% taken by the ten largest. Stated time point: baseline, week 1 (first vaccination visit). Treatment indicated: pre-vaccination baseline after standard-of-care therapy. This material consisted of PBMCs, taken from a glioma patient treated with radiotherapy, temozolomide or both. The source of these receptors is a man younger than 40 with glioma.

This chain uses TRBV5-1 with TRBJ1-5; no clear D. Germline values: CDR1 SGHRS, CDR2 YFSETQ. This CDR3 has 14 residues. Trimming took 4 bases from V and 9 from J, leaving 17 bases between them. CDR3 amino acids: CASSSEPGNWPQHF. The CDR3, as DNA: TGCGCCAGCAGCAGCGAGCCGGGTAACTGGCCCCAGCATTTT.

The chain combines TRBV4-2 with TRBJ2-6; unclear D gene. The CDR3 sequence is 16 residues long. Deletions cut 0 bases from V and 0 bases from J, with 6 bases between. The germline CDR1 and CDR2 sequences are LGHNA and YNFKEQ. The CDR3 DNA sequence: TGTGCCAGCAGCCAAGATACAAACTCTGGGGCCAACGTCCTGACTTTC. Translation: CASSQDTNSGANVLTF.

The chain links TRBV5-6 to TRBJ1-6, with a weak D call TRBD1 (6 bases). Trimming cost V 0 bases and J 10 bases, with 11 bases left between them. This CDR3 comprises 14 residues. Per germline, CDR1 SGHDT and CDR2 YYEEEE. This CDR3 is CASSLGQVESPLHF. CDR3 DNA: TGTGCCAGCAGCTTGGGACAGGTAGAATCACCCCTCCACTTT. Full variable domain (rest looked up from reference TRBV5-6 and TRBJ1-6): DAGVTQSPTHLIKTRGQQVTLRCSPKSGHDTVSWYQQALGQGPQFIFQYYEEEERQRGNFPDRFSGHQFPNYSSELNVNALLLGDSALYLCASSLGQVESPLHFGNGTRLTVT.

The gene calls are TRBV27 and TRBJ2-7; TRBD2 is a possible D gene (6 bases). This CDR3 region has 13 residues. Trimming stripped 5 bases from V and 6 bases from J, with 14 bases between. The germline gives CDR1 MNHEY, CDR2 SMNVEV (reference sequence). In DNA, the CDR3 is TGTGCCAGCAGTCTCACCCCCGGGGGCGAGCAGTACTTC. This encodes CASSLTPGGEQYF.

DNA for the CDR3: TGTGCCAGCAGTTTACTTGGTTCGGGGGGCGCACATCAGCCCCAGCATTTT. This codes for CASSLLGSGGAHQPQHF. The chain combines TRBV28 with TRBJ1-5; the D gene is possibly TRBD1 (6 bases). V was cut by 2 bases and J by 5 bases, with 19 bases left in between. The CDR3 has 17 amino acids. Germline-derived CDR1 and CDR2 are MDHEN and SYDVKM.